This T cell receptor (beta chain) appears in the sequencing data of a study of T cell clones after liver transplantation. Generated by immunoSEQ multiplex PCR, the TCRdb table keeps only in-frame clones and is missing some. The data hold 75,000 to 95,000 clones, with approximately 82% observed a single time. This clone was detected once. The length of the CDR3 is 14 residues. Trimming removed 5 bases at V and 7 bases at J, with 15 bases between. Germline V gene lookup returns CDR1 SGHNT and CDR2 YENEEA. This receptor was identified in a human patient who received a liver transplant. Some T cells may originate from the graft donor. V and J are TRBV11-3 and TRBJ2-1; possibly TRBD2 for D (6 bases). The source was CD4+ T cells from blood, collected at the 22-month timepoint. CDR3 sequence (DNA): TGTGCCAGCAGCCGACCCCTACTAGCTAATGAGCAGTTCTTC. It is translated as CASSRPLLANEQFF.